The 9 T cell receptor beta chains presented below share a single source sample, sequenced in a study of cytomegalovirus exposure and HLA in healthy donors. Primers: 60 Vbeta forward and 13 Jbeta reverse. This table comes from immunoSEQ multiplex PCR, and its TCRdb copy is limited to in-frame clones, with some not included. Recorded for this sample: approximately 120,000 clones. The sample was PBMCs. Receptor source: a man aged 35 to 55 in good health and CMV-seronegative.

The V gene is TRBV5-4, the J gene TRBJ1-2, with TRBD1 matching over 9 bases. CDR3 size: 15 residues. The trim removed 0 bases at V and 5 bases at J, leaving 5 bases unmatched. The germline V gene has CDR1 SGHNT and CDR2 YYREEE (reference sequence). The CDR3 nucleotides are TGTGCCAGCAGCTTGGGACAGGGGGGAGGATATGGCTACACCTTC. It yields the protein CASSLGQGGGYGYTF.

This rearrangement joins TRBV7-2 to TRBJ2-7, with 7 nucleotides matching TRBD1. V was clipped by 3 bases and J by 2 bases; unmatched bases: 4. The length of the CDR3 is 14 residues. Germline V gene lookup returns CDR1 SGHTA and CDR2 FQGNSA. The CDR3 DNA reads TGTGCCAGCAGCTTGTGGCAGGGGGCCTACGAGCAGTACTTC. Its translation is CASSLWQGAYEQYF.

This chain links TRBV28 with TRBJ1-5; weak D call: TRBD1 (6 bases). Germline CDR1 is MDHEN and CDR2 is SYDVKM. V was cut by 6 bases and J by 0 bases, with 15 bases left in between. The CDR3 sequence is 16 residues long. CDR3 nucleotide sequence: TGTGCCAGCAGGGACCGGGACACCCATAGCAATCAGCCCCAGCATTTT. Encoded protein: CASRDRDTHSNQPQHF. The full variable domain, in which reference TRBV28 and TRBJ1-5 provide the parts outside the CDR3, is DVKVTQSSRYLVKRTGEKVFLECVQDMDHENMFWYRQDPGLGLRLIYFSYDVKMKEKGDIPEGYSVSREKKERFSLILESASTNQTSMYLCASRDRDTHSNQPQHFGDGTRLSIL.

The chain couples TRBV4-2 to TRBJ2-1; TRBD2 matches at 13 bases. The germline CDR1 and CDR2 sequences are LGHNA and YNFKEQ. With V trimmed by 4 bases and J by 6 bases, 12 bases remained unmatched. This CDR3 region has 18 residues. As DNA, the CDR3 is TGTGCCAGCAGCCTCATCGGGGGACTAGCGGGACTATCCAATGAGCAGTTCTTC. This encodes CASSLIGGLAGLSNEQFF.

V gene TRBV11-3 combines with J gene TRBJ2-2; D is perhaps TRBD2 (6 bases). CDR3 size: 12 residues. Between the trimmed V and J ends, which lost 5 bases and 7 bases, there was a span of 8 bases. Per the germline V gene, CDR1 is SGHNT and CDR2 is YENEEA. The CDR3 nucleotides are TGTGCCAGCAGCCCGACTAGCGGGGAGCTGTTTTTT. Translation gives CASSPTSGELFF.

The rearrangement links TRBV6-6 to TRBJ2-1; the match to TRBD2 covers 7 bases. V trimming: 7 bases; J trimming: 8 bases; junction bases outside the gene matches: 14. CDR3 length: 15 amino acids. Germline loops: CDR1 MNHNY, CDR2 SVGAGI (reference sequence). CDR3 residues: CASTTQGRALYEQFF. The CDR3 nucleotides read TGTGCCAGCACCACCCAAGGGAGGGCCCTCTATGAGCAGTTCTTC.

CDR3 sequence reads: CAGWREEFDTQYF. The DNA of the CDR3 is TGTGCCGGCTGGCGGGAGGAATTTGATACGCAGTATTTT. The chain is built from TRBV30 and TRBJ2-3; 8 bases are a match to TRBD2. The germline CDR1 and CDR2 sequences are GTSNPN and SVGIG (reference sequence). Unmatched junction bases numbered 10, after V lost 8 bases and J lost 6 bases. CDR3 length: 13 residues.

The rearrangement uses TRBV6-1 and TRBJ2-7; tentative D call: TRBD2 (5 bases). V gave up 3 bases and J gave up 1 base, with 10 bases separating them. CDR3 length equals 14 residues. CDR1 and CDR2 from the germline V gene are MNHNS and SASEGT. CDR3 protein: CASSETWRSYEQYF. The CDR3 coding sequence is TGTGCCAGCAGTGAGACGTGGAGGTCCTACGAGCAGTACTTC.

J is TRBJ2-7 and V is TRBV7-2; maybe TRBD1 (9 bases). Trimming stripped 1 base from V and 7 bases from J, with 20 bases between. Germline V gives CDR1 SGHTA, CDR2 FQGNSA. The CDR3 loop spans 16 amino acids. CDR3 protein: CASSLGGGTGPGEQYF. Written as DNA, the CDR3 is TGTGCCAGCAGCTTAGGCGGGGGGACAGGGCCTGGTGAGCAGTACTTC.